Listed here is a single T cell receptor (beta chain). The antigen is not known. All of the isolated RNA was reverse transcribed, so expressed TCRB transcripts were sequenced. TCRdb keeps only in-frame clones here, not all; method: immunoSEQ multiplex PCR. The sample carries hundreds of thousands of clones, about 14% recorded once. Looked up from germline, CDR1 is SGDLS and CDR2 is YYNGEE. The V gene lost 5 bases and the J gene lost 6 bases, with 16 bases spanning the gap. This CDR3 has 14 residues. This sample is part of a study of beta chain features in type 1 diabetes. The overall study: The samples had 85 million to 140 million sorted cells examined in all. Whole-study findings and limits: Across all four CD4+ subsets, people with type 1 diabetes showed modestly shorter TCRB CDR3s. Sequencing used cDNA, and cells with high TCR expression could therefore be over-represented. Fewer junction insertions and more nucleotide deletions appeared in type 1 diabetes patients.

The rearrangement joins TRBV9 to TRBJ2-3, with D perhaps being TRBD1 or TRBD2 (5 bases each). Sequences were obtained from naive CD4+ T cells from blood. This sequence was found in a man between 18 and 29 years old with type 1 diabetes. CDR3 amino acids: CASRPGTNIDTQYF. CDR3 nucleotide sequence: TGTGCCAGCAGACCCGGGACCAACATCGATACGCAGTATTTT.